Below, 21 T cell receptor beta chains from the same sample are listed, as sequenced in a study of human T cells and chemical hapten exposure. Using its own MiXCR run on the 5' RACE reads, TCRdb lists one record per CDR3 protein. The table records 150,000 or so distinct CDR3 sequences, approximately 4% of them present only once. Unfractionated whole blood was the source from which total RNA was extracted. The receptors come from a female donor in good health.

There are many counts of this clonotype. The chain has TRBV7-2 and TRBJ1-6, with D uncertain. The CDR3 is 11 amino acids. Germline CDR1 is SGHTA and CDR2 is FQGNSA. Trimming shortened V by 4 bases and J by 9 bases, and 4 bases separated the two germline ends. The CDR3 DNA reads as TGTGCCAGCAGCTCGATTTCACCCCTCCACTTT. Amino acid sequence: CASSSISPLHF.

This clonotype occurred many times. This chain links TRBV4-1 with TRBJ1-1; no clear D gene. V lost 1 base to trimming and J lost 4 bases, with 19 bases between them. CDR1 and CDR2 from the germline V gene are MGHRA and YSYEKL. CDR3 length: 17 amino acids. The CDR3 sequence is CASSQGPQGRTGTEAFF. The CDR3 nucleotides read TGCGCCAGCAGCCAAGGACCCCAAGGACGGACTGGCACTGAAGCTTTCTTT.

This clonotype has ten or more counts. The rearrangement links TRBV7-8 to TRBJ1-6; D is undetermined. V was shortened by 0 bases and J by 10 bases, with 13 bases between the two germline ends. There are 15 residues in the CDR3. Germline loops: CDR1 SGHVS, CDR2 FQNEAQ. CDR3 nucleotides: TGTGCCAGCAGCTTAGCCGTAGGAGAGAGGTCACCCCTCCACTTT. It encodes CASSLAVGERSPLHF.

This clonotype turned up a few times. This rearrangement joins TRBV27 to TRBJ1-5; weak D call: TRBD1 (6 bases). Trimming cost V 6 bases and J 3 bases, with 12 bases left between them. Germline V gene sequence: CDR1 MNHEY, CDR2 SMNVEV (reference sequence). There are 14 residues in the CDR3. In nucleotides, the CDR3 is TGTGCCAGCAGCCCGGACAGTTTCAATCAGCCCCAGCATTTT. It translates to CASSPDSFNQPQHF.

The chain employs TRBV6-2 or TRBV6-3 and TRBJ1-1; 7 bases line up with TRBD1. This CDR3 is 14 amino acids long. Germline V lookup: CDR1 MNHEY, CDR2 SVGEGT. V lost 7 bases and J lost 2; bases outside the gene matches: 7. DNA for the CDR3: TGTGCCAGCATTATGGGACAGCGTAACACTGAAGCTTTCTTT. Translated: CASIMGQRNTEAFF.

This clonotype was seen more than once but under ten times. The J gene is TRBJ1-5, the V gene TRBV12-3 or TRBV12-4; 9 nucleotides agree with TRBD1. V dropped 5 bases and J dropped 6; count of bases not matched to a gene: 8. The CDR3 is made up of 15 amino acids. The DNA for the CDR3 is TGTGCCAGCAGTGCCGGGACAGGGCGGTTTCAGCCCCAGCATTTT. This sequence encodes CASSAGTGRFQPQHF.

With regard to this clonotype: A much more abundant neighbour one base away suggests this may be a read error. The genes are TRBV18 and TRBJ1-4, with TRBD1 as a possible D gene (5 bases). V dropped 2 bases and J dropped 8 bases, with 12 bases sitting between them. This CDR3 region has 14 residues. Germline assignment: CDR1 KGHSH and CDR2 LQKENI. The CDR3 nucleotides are TGTGCCAGCTCACCAGGGGGGAGCGGCGAAAAACTGTTTTTT. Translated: CASSPGGSGEKLFF.

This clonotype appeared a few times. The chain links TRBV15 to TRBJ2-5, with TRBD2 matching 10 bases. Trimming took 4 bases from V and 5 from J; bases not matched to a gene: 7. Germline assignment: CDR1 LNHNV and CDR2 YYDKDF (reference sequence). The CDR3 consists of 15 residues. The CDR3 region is CATSTRLAGGETQYF. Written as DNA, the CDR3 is TGTGCCACCAGCACCCGACTAGCGGGTGGGGAGACCCAGTACTTC. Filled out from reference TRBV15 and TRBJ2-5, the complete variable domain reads DAMVIQNPRYQVTQFGKPVTLSCSQTLNHNVMYWYQQKSSQAPKLLFHYYDKDFNNEADTPDNFQSRRPNTSFCFLDIRSPGLGDTAMYLCATSTRLAGGETQYFGPGTRLLVL.

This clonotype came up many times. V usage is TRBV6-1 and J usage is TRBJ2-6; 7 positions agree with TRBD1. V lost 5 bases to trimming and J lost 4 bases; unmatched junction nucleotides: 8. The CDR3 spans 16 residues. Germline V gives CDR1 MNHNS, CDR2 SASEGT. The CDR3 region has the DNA TGTGCCAGCAGTACCCTGACAGGGTGGGGGGCCAACGTCCTGACTTTC. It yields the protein CASSTLTGWGANVLTF.

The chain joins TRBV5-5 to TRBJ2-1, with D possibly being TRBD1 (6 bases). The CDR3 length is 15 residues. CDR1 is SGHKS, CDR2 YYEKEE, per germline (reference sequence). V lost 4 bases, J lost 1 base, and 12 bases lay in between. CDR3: CASSPTGLSYNEQFF. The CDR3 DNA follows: TGTGCCAGCAGCCCAACAGGGCTGTCCTACAATGAGCAGTTCTTC.

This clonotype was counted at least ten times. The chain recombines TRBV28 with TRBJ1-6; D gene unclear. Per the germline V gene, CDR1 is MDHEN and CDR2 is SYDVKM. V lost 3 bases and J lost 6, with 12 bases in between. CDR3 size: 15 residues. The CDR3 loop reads CASSFLQDFNSPLHF. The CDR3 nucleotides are TGTGCCAGCAGTTTTTTGCAGGATTTTAATTCACCCCTCCACTTT.

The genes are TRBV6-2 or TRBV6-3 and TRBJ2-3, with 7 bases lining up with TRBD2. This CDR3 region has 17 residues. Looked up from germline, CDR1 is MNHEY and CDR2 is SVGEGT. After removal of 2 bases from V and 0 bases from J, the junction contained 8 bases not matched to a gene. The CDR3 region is CASSYQIGGISTDTQYF. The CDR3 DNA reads TGTGCCAGCAGTTACCAGATCGGGGGGATCAGCACAGATACGCAGTATTTT.

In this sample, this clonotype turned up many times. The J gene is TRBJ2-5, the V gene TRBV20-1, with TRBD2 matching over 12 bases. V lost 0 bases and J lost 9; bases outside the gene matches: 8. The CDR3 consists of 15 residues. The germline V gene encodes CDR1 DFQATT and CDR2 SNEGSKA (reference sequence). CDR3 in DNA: TGCAGTGCTAGAGATGTTTTGGCTAGCGGGGGGGCCCAGTACTTC. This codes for CSARDVLASGGAQYF.

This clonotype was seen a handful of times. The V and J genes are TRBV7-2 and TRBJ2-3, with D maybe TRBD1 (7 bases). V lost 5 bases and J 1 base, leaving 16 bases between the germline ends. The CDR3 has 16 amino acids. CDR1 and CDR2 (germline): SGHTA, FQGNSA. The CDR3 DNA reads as TGTGCCAGCAGCCCAGGGGGGTCAGTTGGCACAGATACGCAGTATTTT. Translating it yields CASSPGGSVGTDTQYF.

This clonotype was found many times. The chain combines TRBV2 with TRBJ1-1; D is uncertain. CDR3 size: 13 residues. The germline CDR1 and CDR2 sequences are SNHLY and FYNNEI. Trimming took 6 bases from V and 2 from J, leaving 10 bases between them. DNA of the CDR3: TGTGCCAGCAGAAGCCGCCAAAACACTGAAGCTTTCTTT. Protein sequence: CASRSRQNTEAFF.

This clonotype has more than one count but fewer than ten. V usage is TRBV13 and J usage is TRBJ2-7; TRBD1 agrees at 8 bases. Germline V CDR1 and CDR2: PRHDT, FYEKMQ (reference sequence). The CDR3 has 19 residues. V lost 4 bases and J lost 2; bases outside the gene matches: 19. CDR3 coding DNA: TGTGCCAGCAGCTCTCTTTTCGCCCCCGCGACAGGGGACACCTACGAGCAGTACTTC. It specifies CASSSLFAPATGDTYEQYF. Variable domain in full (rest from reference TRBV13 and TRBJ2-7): AAGVIQSPRHLIKEKRETATLKCYPIPRHDTVYWYQQGPGQDPQFLISFYEKMQSDKGSIPDRFSAQQFSDYHSELNMSSLELGDSALYFCASSSLFAPATGDTYEQYFGPGTRLTVT.

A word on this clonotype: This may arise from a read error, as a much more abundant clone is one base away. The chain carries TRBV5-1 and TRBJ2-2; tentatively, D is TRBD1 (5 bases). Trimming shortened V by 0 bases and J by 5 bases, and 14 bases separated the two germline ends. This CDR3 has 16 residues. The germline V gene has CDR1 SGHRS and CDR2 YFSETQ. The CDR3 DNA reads TGCGCCAGCAGCTTGGTCAGGGTGCCCGGGACCGGGGAGCTGTTTTTT. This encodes CASSLVRVPGTGELFF. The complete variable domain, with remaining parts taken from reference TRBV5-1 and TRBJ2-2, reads KAGVTQTPRYLIKTRGQQVTLSCSPISGHRSVSWYQQTPGQGLQFLFEYFSETQRNKGNFPGRFSGRQFSNSRSEMNVSTLELGDSALYLCASSLVRVPGTGELFFGEGSRLTVL.

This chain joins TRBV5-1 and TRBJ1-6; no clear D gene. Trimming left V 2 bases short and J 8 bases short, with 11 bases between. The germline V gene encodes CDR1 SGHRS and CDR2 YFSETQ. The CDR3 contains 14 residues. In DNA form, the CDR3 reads TGCGCCAGCAGCTTCGGCCTTCCCGATTCACCCCTCCACTTT. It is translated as CASSFGLPDSPLHF.

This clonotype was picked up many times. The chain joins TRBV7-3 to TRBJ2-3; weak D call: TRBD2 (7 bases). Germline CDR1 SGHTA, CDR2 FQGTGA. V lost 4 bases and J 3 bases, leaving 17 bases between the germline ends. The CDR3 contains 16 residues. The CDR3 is CASSSARGGETDTQYF. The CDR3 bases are TGTGCCAGCAGCTCTGCGAGGGGGGGCGAAACAGATACGCAGTATTTT.

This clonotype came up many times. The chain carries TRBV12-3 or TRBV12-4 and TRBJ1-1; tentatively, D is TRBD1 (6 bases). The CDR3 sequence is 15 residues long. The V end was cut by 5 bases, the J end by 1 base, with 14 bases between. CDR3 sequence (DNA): TGTGCCAGCAGTCTGGCTCCGGGACAGAACACTGAAGCTTTCTTT. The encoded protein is CASSLAPGQNTEAFF.

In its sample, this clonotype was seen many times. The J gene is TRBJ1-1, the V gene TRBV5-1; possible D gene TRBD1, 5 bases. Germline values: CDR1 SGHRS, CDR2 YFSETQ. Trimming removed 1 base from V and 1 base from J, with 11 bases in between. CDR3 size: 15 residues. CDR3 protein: CASSLYAGKNTEAFF. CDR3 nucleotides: TGCGCCAGCAGCTTGTATGCAGGGAAGAACACTGAAGCTTTCTTT.